This TCR beta chain was sequenced during a study of metastatic and nonmetastatic thyroid tumors. Turning to the study itself: Repertoires from malignant and benign thyroid patients were compared across blood and tumor or nodule tissue.

The CDR3 covers 18 residues. CDR1 LNHDA and CDR2 SQIVND come from the germline V gene (reference sequence). V lost 5 bases and J lost 0, with 22 bases in between. Overall study results and limits: Malignant thyroid tumors reportedly exceeded benign nodules significantly in TCR beta diversity, with the difference appearing in blood and tumor.

Through MiXCR, TCRdb re-clonotyped the PCR reads. The sample includes approximately 34,000 clones, about 18% of them seen just once. Every patient was untreated before thyroid surgery. At least ten counts were recorded for this clone. Its antigen is not known. Sequencing was done on a sample of blood. The J gene is TRBJ1-1, the V gene TRBV19; weak D call: TRBD1 (5 bases). The source of this sequence is a female donor with papillary thyroid cancer or a benign thyroid nodule (not recorded which). Some clones in this sample may be carry-over from other donors' samples. This chain's CDR3 is CASSGWDAASLVNTEAFF. The CDR3 coding sequence is TGTGCCAGTAGTGGATGGGACGCGGCCTCGTTAGTGAACACTGAAGCTTTCTTT. Based on the CDR3 plus reference TRBV19 and TRBJ1-1, the full variable domain is DGGITQSPKYLFRKEGQNVTLSCEQNLNHDAMYWYRQDPGQGLRLIYYSQIVNDFQKGDIAEGYSVSREKKESFPLTVTSAQKNPTAFYLCASSGWDAASLVNTEAFFGQGTRLTVV.